The 26 T cell receptor beta chains reported below all come from one sample, sequenced in a study of blood T cell repertoires in COVID-19 (dated by TCRdb to the early 2020s). The library was generated by the immunoSEQ multiplex PCR assay. The source is immuneACCESS, and TCRdb retained only in-frame sequences with V and J called. Part of the clones is not carried over; for the studies checked, unresolved V genes explain less than half of this, and the remainder is unexplained. Within this sample are fewer than 300,000 clones, with around nine tenths of them counted one time only. Approximately 9.8% of the sample is taken by the ten largest. The sequenced material came from peripheral blood. The source is a middle-aged man who had recovered from COVID-19.

For the CDR3, the DNA is TGTGCCAGCAGCTTAGCAAGCGGGAGGATCGATACGCAGTATTTT. Translating it yields CASSLASGRIDTQYF. V is TRBV7-2 and J is TRBJ2-3, with 9 bases lining up with TRBD2. Germline trimming cut 0 bases from V and 6 bases from J; bases unmatched to any gene: 4. The CDR3 is made up of 15 amino acids. Germline CDR1 is SGHTA and CDR2 is FQGNSA.

The chain couples TRBV5-6 to TRBJ2-7, with a tentative D call TRBD2 (6 bases). In germline, CDR1 is SGHDT, CDR2 YYEEEE. The CDR3 contains 13 residues. V was cut by 4 bases and J by 9 bases, with 17 bases left in between. CDR3 loop: CASSEGTFGGQYF. In nucleotides, the CDR3 is TGTGCCAGCAGCGAGGGGACTTTCGGGGGGCAGTACTTC.

The CDR3 sequence: CARSSRLAGALQETQYF. Here the CDR3 DNA reads TGTGCCAGAAGCTCTCGACTAGCGGGGGCCTTACAAGAGACCCAGTACTTC. This chain links TRBV5-3 with TRBJ2-5; 12 bases map to TRBD2. TRBV5-3 is filed as an ORF, its function uncertain. Losses at the gene ends were 3 bases for V and 2 bases for J; bases not matched to a gene: 8. There are 17 residues in the CDR3.

The chain combines TRBV7-9 with TRBJ1-2; perhaps TRBD1 as D (6 bases). The CDR3 covers 17 residues. CDR1 SEHNR and CDR2 FQNEAQ come from the germline V gene (reference sequence). V shed 3 bases and J shed 0 bases, with 17 bases lying between them. CDR3 nucleotides: TGTGCCAGCAGCTTTTACTTACAGGGTGTTTCTAACTATGGCTACACCTTC. It encodes CASSFYLQGVSNYGYTF. Combining the CDR3 with reference TRBV7-9 and TRBJ1-2 gives the whole variable domain DTGVSQNPRHKITKRGQNVTFRCDPISEHNRLYWYRQTLGQGPEFLTYFQNEAQLEKSRLLSDRFSAERPKGSFSTLEIQRTEQGDSAMYLCASSFYLQGVSNYGYTFGSGTRLTVV.

The chain carries TRBV7-2 and TRBJ1-3; D may be TRBD1 (6 bases). CDR1 and CDR2 (germline): SGHTA, FQGNSA. V was pared by 1 base and J by 0 bases, with 10 bases between. The CDR3 is 16 residues long. DNA for the CDR3: TGTGCCAGCAGCTTAGGGGACACACGCTCTGGAAACACCATATATTTT. Its protein is CASSLGDTRSGNTIYF.

In its sample, this clone was seen once. V and J are TRBV28 and TRBJ1-5; D call uncertain. With 7 bases removed from V and 0 bases from J, the gap between germline ends came to 10 bases. Germline V gives CDR1 MDHEN, CDR2 SYDVKM. This CDR3 is 14 amino acids long. The CDR3 sequence: CASIGGYSNQPQHF. The CDR3 DNA reads TGTGCCAGCATTGGAGGGTATAGCAATCAGCCCCAGCATTTT.

The chain uses TRBV4-1 and TRBJ2-3; tentatively, D is TRBD1 (6 bases). CDR3 size: 15 residues. Germline lookup yields CDR1 MGHRA and CDR2 YSYEKL. V was cut by 3 bases and J by 5 bases, with 15 bases left in between. This CDR3 reads CASSHSTGPVDTQYF. Here the CDR3 DNA reads TGCGCCAGCAGCCATTCGACAGGCCCCGTAGATACGCAGTATTTT.

Worth noting for this clone: This may arise from a read error, as a much more abundant clone is one base away. V gene TRBV7-2 combines with J gene TRBJ2-7; D is ambiguous. The CDR3 extends over 11 amino acids. CDR1 is SGHTA, CDR2 FQGNSA, per germline. V was trimmed by 6 bases and J by 0 bases, leaving 3 bases between them. As DNA, the CDR3 is TGTGCCAGCAGGAGCTCCTACGAGCAGTACTTC. It translates to CASRSSYEQYF.

V usage is TRBV7-9 and J usage is TRBJ2-4; 8 nucleotides match TRBD1. The germline V gene has CDR1 SEHNR and CDR2 FQNEAQ (reference sequence). CDR3 length: 16 residues. Losses at the gene ends were 3 bases for V and 4 bases for J; bases not matched to a gene: 8. In nucleotides, the CDR3 is TGTGCCAGCAGCTTCCTTACAGGGGGAGGAAAAAACATTCAGTACTTC. Translating gives CASSFLTGGGKNIQYF.

V usage is TRBV5-4 and J usage is TRBJ2-1, with D perhaps matching TRBD2 (5 bases). With 4 bases removed from V and 8 bases from J, the gap between germline ends came to 13 bases. Germline CDR1 SGHNT, CDR2 YYREEE (reference sequence). This CDR3 is 13 amino acids long. The CDR3 protein is CASSPSPRDEQFF. In DNA, the CDR3 is TGTGCCAGCAGCCCGTCCCCGAGGGATGAGCAGTTCTTC.

The rearrangement uses TRBV18 and TRBJ2-7; D is unclear. The germline V gene encodes CDR1 KGHSH and CDR2 LQKENI. The CDR3 has 14 residues. Trimming removed 3 bases at V and 7 bases at J, with 16 bases between. The DNA of the CDR3 is TGTGCCAGCTCACCCGATCCGCTTACCGGGGAGCAGTACTTC. Its translation: CASSPDPLTGEQYF. Together with reference TRBV18 and TRBJ2-7, the CDR3 gives the full variable domain: NAGVMQNPRHLVRRRGQEARLRCSPMKGHSHVYWYRQLPEEGLKFMVYLQKENIIDESGMPKERFSAEFPKEGPSILRIQQVVRGDSAAYFCASSPDPLTGEQYFGPGTRLTVT.

The chain has TRBV5-5 and TRBJ1-1; D ambiguous. There are 14 residues in the CDR3. V lost 1 base to trimming and J lost 6 bases, with 13 bases between them. The V gene's germline CDR1 is SGHKS and CDR2 YYEKEE (reference sequence). For the CDR3, the DNA is TGTGCCAGCAGCTTGCATCGATTCGCGTCTGAAGCTTTCTTT. Its translation is CASSLHRFASEAFF.

This chain connects TRBV4-1 to TRBJ2-1; 9 nucleotides agree with TRBD2. This CDR3 spans 16 amino acids. Germline V gene lookup returns CDR1 MGHRA and CDR2 YSYEKL. The V and J ends lost 1 base and 6 bases, in that order; junction bases with no gene match: 7. This chain's CDR3 is CASSQVNSGGRNEQFF. CDR3 DNA sequence: TGCGCCAGCAGCCAAGTGAACAGCGGGGGGCGCAATGAGCAGTTCTTC.

J is TRBJ1-2 and V is TRBV9, with TRBD1 matching 12 bases. V shed 4 bases and J 8 bases; nucleotides not matched to a gene: 6. The CDR3 runs to 14 residues. Germline CDR1 SGDLS, CDR2 YYNGEE. The CDR3 here is CASSMGQGAQGYTF. In DNA form, the CDR3 reads TGTGCCAGCAGCATGGGACAGGGGGCGCAAGGCTACACCTTC.

V and J are TRBV7-8 and TRBJ1-1, with 8 bases that match TRBD1. The V gene's germline CDR1 is SGHVS and CDR2 FQNEAQ. J was trimmed by 9 bases and V by 5 bases; bases with no gene match: 17. The CDR3 covers 16 residues. The CDR3 region has the DNA TGTGCCAGCAGCCAAAGTACCGGGACAGGAGGGCCTCAAGCTTTCTTT. Residues: CASSQSTGTGGPQAFF.

V and J are TRBV5-6 and TRBJ2-7; D not certain. This CDR3 has 11 amino acids. Germline V lookup: CDR1 SGHDT, CDR2 YYEEEE. With 1 base removed from V and 6 bases from J, the gap between germline ends came to 5 bases. CDR3 bases: TGTGCCAGCAGCTTGAACAGCGAGCAGTACTTC. Residues: CASSLNSEQYF.

This chain uses TRBV9 with TRBJ2-7; 7 bases align to TRBD1. The V gene end was trimmed by 3 bases and the J gene end by 9 bases; junction bases not matched to a gene: 9. CDR1 is SGDLS, CDR2 YYNGEE, per germline. There are 13 residues in the CDR3. This CDR3 reads CASSEAGGRVQYF. DNA for the CDR3: TGTGCCAGCAGCGAGGCAGGGGGACGCGTGCAGTACTTC.

The chain has TRBV3-1 (or the pseudogene TRBV3-2) and TRBJ1-1; D not resolved. CDR3 size: 10 residues. Germline assignment: CDR1 LGHDT and CDR2 YNNKEL (reference sequence). V lost 10 bases to trimming and J lost 1 base, with 4 bases between them. The CDR3 nucleotides read TGTGCCACCTCGAACACTGAAGCTTTCTTT. Residues: CATSNTEAFF.

The chain couples TRBV6-5 to TRBJ1-2; D call uncertain. In germline, CDR1 is MNHEY, CDR2 SVGAGI. The germline V and J ends were trimmed by 6 bases and 0 bases, with 8 bases remaining between them. This CDR3 is 13 amino acids long. CDR3: CASRRPTNYGYTF. The CDR3 nucleotides read TGTGCCAGCAGGAGGCCGACTAACTATGGCTACACCTTC.

CDR3 protein: CASSTGLAETTQYF. The CDR3 coding sequence is TGTGCCAGCAGCACGGGACTAGCGGAAACGACGCAGTATTTT. V is TRBV9 and J is TRBJ2-3, with 11 nucleotides matching TRBD2. Losses at the gene ends were 4 bases for V and 9 bases for J; bases not matched to a gene: 7. The CDR3 is 14 residues long. Germline V CDR1 and CDR2: SGDLS, YYNGEE. Variable domain in full (rest from reference TRBV9 and TRBJ2-3): DSGVTQTPKHLITATGQRVTLRCSPRSGDLSVYWYQQSLDQGLQFLIQYYNGEERAKGNILERFSAQQFPDLHSELNLSSLELGDSALYFCASSTGLAETTQYFGPGTRLTVL.

CDR3 DNA sequence: TGTGCCAGCAGCTACGCGAACGAGCAGTACTTC. Residues: CASSYANEQYF. The chain employs TRBV7-9 and TRBJ2-7; D not certain. The CDR3 length is 11 residues. From germline, CDR1 is SEHNR and CDR2 FQNEAQ (reference sequence). V lost 4 bases and J 5 bases, leaving 6 bases between the germline ends.

The chain joins TRBV9 to TRBJ2-1; tentatively, D is TRBD2 (5 bases). The CDR3 contains 15 residues. Germline assignment: CDR1 SGDLS and CDR2 YYNGEE. V dropped 2 bases and J dropped 5 bases, with 14 bases sitting between them. CDR3 sequence: CASSVERTVNNEQFF. The CDR3 DNA sequence: TGTGCCAGCAGCGTTGAAAGGACTGTAAACAATGAGCAGTTCTTC.

The chain is built from TRBV5-1 and TRBJ2-5, with 10 bases aligning to TRBD2. V dropped 6 bases and J dropped 3; count of bases not matched to a gene: 20. CDR1 is SGHRS, CDR2 YFSETQ, per germline. The CDR3 extends over 19 amino acids. The CDR3 DNA reads TGCGCCAGCAAGGGGGTGACAGCCACCTTACTAGCGGGAAAAGAGACCCAGTACTTC. As protein: CASKGVTATLLAGKETQYF.

V usage is TRBV27 and J usage is TRBJ2-4, with 9 bases that match TRBD2. Trimming removed 4 bases from V and 9 bases from J; junction bases left unmatched: 16. The CDR3 runs 17 residues. The V gene's germline CDR1 is MNHEY and CDR2 SMNVEV (reference sequence). CDR3 residues: CASSSPRASGKKGIQYF. The CDR3 bases are TGTGCCAGCAGTTCCCCTCGCGCTAGCGGGAAGAAGGGCATTCAGTACTTC.

This clone was detected a few times. The chain has TRBV19 and TRBJ1-2; 7 bases are shared with TRBD1. The V and J ends lost 6 bases and 0 bases, in that order; junction bases with no gene match: 7. This CDR3 spans 15 amino acids. The germline V gene encodes CDR1 LNHDA and CDR2 SQIVND (reference sequence). This CDR3 is CASRPGQYPNYGYTF. The CDR3 bases are TGTGCCAGTAGGCCGGGACAGTACCCTAACTATGGCTACACCTTC.

The V gene is TRBV5-6, the J gene TRBJ1-1, with 7 bases that match TRBD1. In germline, CDR1 is SGHDT, CDR2 YYEEEE. V was clipped by 6 bases and J by 4 bases; unmatched bases: 9. The CDR3 totals 14 residues. CDR3 residues: CASKFLQGSTEAFF. CDR3 DNA: TGTGCCAGCAAATTCCTACAGGGGAGCACTGAAGCTTTCTTT.